This record covers a single T cell receptor (beta chain). The sample originates from a study of technical replicates of blood from several donors. The CDR3 contains 11 residues. V was cut by 3 bases and J by 8 bases, with 10 bases left in between. Germline CDR1 is SQVTM and CDR2 is ANQGSEA. Libraries were prepared by immunoSEQ multiplex PCR; TCRdb keeps only in-frame clonotypes and omits some of them. This sample carries about 95,000 clones, approximately 95% of them seen once, and the ten largest clones take 0.34%. Sequencing was done on a sample of T cells isolated from PBMCs. The genes are TRBV29-1 and TRBJ1-2, with D tentatively TRBD1 (5 bases). This sequence was found in a human donor in good health. CDR3 DNA: TGCAGCGTTGATCAGGGTTTCGGCTACACCTTC. Protein: CSVDQGFGYTF.